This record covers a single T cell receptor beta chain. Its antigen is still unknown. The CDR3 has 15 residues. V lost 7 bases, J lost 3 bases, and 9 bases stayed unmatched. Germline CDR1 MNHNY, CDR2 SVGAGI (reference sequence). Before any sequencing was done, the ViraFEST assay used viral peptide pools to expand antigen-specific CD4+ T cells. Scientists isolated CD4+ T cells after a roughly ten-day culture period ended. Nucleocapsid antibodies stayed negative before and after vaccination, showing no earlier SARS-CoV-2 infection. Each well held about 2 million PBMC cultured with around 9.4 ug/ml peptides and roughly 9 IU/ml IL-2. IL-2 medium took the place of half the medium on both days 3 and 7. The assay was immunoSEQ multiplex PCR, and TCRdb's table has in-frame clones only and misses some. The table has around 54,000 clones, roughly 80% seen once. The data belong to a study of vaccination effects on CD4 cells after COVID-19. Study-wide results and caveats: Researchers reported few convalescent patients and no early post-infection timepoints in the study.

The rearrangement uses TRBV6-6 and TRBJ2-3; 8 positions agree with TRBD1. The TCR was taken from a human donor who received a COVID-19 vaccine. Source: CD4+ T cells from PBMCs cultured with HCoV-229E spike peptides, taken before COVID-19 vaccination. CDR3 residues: CASTLGQGATDTQYF. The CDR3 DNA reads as TGTGCCAGCACCCTCGGGCAGGGGGCGACAGATACGCAGTATTTT.